One and the same sample provided the 27 T cell receptor beta chains below, sequenced in a study of beta chain features in type 1 diabetes. Study findings and constraints: In all four CD4+ subsets, TCRB CDR3 length was significantly, moderately reduced in type 1 diabetes.

What was sequenced were expressed TCRB transcripts, since all of the isolated RNA had been reverse transcribed. Libraries were prepared by immunoSEQ multiplex PCR; TCRdb keeps only in-frame clonotypes and omits some of them. The sample includes more than 300,000 clones, 9.6% of them seen just once. What these receptors recognize is not known. Sequencing input: central memory CD4+ T cells from blood. The source is a man in his thirties or forties with type 1 diabetes.

In this sample, this clone turned up a few times. The chain links TRBV4-2 to TRBJ2-7; D is unresolved. Germline V gives CDR1 LGHNA, CDR2 YNFKEQ. V lost 4 bases and J 1 base, leaving 14 bases between the germline ends. This CDR3 spans 15 amino acids. The CDR3 region has the DNA TGTGCCAGCAGCCCGGTGTTCGGTTTATCCTACGAGCAGTACTTC. Its protein product is CASSPVFGLSYEQYF.

This clone was counted many times. The chain is built from TRBV7-9 and TRBJ2-1, with D possibly being TRBD2 (5 bases). The germline gives CDR1 SEHNR, CDR2 FQNEAQ (reference sequence). V lost 3 bases and J 1 base, leaving 10 bases between the germline ends. The CDR3 runs to 15 residues. The CDR3 DNA sequence: TGTGCCAGCAGCTTGACTGGCGGGTCCTACAATGAGCAGTTCTTC. It encodes CASSLTGGSYNEQFF.

The CDR3, as DNA: TGTGCCAGCAGTTTATTCTTCTCGGGGGAGCAGTTCTTC. This gives the protein CASSLFFSGEQFF. V is TRBV27 and J is TRBJ2-1, with D tentatively TRBD2 (5 bases). The germline CDR1 and CDR2 sequences are MNHEY and SMNVEV (reference sequence). V was pared by 1 base and J by 10 bases, with 11 bases between. The CDR3 runs to 13 residues.

This clone was observed at least ten times. This rearrangement joins TRBV7-2 to TRBJ1-1; D might be TRBD1 (6 bases). V lost 5 bases and J lost 3, with 13 bases in between. The CDR3 is 14 amino acids. Germline V gene sequence: CDR1 SGHTA, CDR2 FQGNSA. The CDR3 reads CASSPQGLHTEAFF. CDR3 nucleotide sequence: TGTGCCAGCAGCCCGCAGGGGCTTCACACTGAAGCTTTCTTT.

The rearrangement joins TRBV7-6 to TRBJ2-5; no definite D call. CDR1 and CDR2 (germline): SGHVS, FNYEAQ. V lost 5 bases, J lost 4 bases, and 8 bases lay in between. There are 12 residues in the CDR3. CDR3 loop: CASSAPLETQYF. CDR3 coding DNA: TGTGCCAGCAGCGCTCCCTTAGAGACCCAGTACTTC.

V is TRBV10-3 and J is TRBJ2-5, with 7 bases matching TRBD1. V trimming: 8 bases; J trimming: 5 bases; junction bases outside the gene matches: 14. The CDR3 spans 15 residues. Germline loops: CDR1 ENHRY, CDR2 SYGVKD. For the CDR3, the DNA is TGTGCCATCTCACCCCAAGACAGGGTACCGGAGACCCAGTACTTC. Translated, it gives CAISPQDRVPETQYF.

This clone was counted only a few times. The chain recombines TRBV9 with TRBJ2-3; 7 bases line up with TRBD2. The CDR3 totals 13 residues. Germline CDR1 SGDLS, CDR2 YYNGEE. V lost 0 bases, J lost 10 bases, and 5 bases stayed unmatched. CDR3 sequence reads: CASSVEWGGPQYF. In DNA form, the CDR3 reads TGTGCCAGCAGCGTAGAGTGGGGGGGACCGCAGTATTTT.

This clone has a count of ten or more. This chain links TRBV14 with TRBJ1-2; D remains unclear. Germline CDR1 is SGHDN and CDR2 is FVKESK. V lost 4 bases and J 6 bases, leaving 12 bases between the germline ends. The CDR3 runs to 13 residues. For the CDR3, the DNA is TGTGCCAGCAGCCCCCGGTTGTTTGATGGCTACACCTTC. This encodes CASSPRLFDGYTF.

The gene calls are TRBV18 and TRBJ2-5; D gene ambiguous. The length of the CDR3 is 14 residues. Germline assignment: CDR1 KGHSH and CDR2 LQKENI. Trimming stripped 6 bases from V and 4 bases from J, with 15 bases between. CDR3 DNA sequence: TGTGCCAGCTCGCCCACCGCCCGTATAGAGACCCAGTACTTC. Protein sequence: CASSPTARIETQYF.

The chain couples TRBV4-3 to TRBJ2-1, with 7 bases matching TRBD2. V shed 0 bases, J shed 6 bases, and the junction held 8 bases outside the gene matches. The germline gives CDR1 LGHNA, CDR2 YSLEER. This CDR3 is built from 16 residues. The CDR3 DNA follows: TGCGCCAGCAGCCAAGATGCTAGCGGTAAAGGCAATGAGCAGTTCTTC. It yields the protein CASSQDASGKGNEQFF.

This clone appeared a few times. This chain uses TRBV6-1 with TRBJ2-2, with no clear D. The CDR3 has 14 residues. In germline, CDR1 is MNHNS, CDR2 SASEGT. V lost 6 bases and J 5 bases, leaving 13 bases between the germline ends. CDR3 nucleotide sequence: TGTGCCAGCAGCCCACAACGGTCTACCGGGGAGCTGTTTTTT. Amino acids: CASSPQRSTGELFF.

This rearrangement joins TRBV6-6 to TRBJ2-7; possible D gene TRBD2, 6 bases. CDR1 MNHNY and CDR2 SVGAGI come from the germline V gene (reference sequence). Trimming took off 5 bases at V and 3 bases at J, with 14 bases between the two ends. The CDR3 loop spans 14 amino acids. The chain's CDR3 is CASSPFRRGYEQYF. The CDR3 DNA reads as TGTGCCAGCAGTCCGTTTAGGAGGGGCTACGAGCAGTACTTC.

This clone was observed a handful of times. The chain couples TRBV11-3 to TRBJ2-5; 7 bases are a match to TRBD1. J gave up 3 bases and V 5 bases, and 3 bases lay outside the gene matches. The CDR3 extends over 13 amino acids. Germline loops: CDR1 SGHNT, CDR2 YENEEA. Here the CDR3 reads CASSGQAKETQYF. The CDR3 region has the DNA TGTGCCAGCAGCGGACAGGCCAAAGAGACCCAGTACTTC.

This clone showed up just a few times. This chain connects TRBV19 to TRBJ1-5, with 7 bases lining up with TRBD1. CDR1 and CDR2 from the germline V gene are LNHDA and SQIVND (reference sequence). The CDR3 sequence is 15 residues long. Trimming cost V 2 bases and J 9 bases; bases outside gene matches: 10. The CDR3 DNA sequence: TGTGCCAGTAGTATAAATCAGGGGGAGGATTGGCCCCAGCATTTT. Translating gives CASSINQGEDWPQHF.

The V and J genes are TRBV5-1 and TRBJ2-3; tentative D call: TRBD1 (5 bases). The germline V gene encodes CDR1 SGHRS and CDR2 YFSETQ. The V end was cut by 5 bases, the J end by 3 bases, with 19 bases between. The CDR3 loop spans 16 amino acids. CDR3 nucleotide sequence: TGCGCCAGCAGACCCCTACCAGGGATGAGAACAGATACGCAGTATTTT. This sequence encodes CASRPLPGMRTDTQYF.

This chain joins TRBV27 and TRBJ2-7, with TRBD2 as a possible D gene (6 bases). Germline CDR1 reads MNHEY; CDR2 reads SMNVEV (reference sequence). Deletions cut 2 bases from V and 4 bases from J, with 12 bases between. The CDR3 spans 14 residues. CDR3 loop: CASSLAGYPYEQYF. The CDR3 bases are TGTGCCAGCAGTTTAGCGGGGTATCCTTACGAGCAGTACTTC.

This clone was seen a few times. CDR3 in amino acids: CATIWVAEGGELFF. In nucleotides, the CDR3 is TGTGCCACTATCTGGGTAGCGGAGGGCGGGGAGCTGTTTTTT. The V and J genes are TRBV6-1 and TRBJ2-2, with a possible D match to TRBD2 (6 bases). Trimming took off 10 bases at V and 7 bases at J, with 19 bases between the two ends. This CDR3 comprises 14 residues. Germline assignment: CDR1 MNHNS and CDR2 SASEGT.

This clone was counted many times. The chain is built from TRBV5-4 and TRBJ2-2; D perhaps matches TRBD1 (7 bases). From germline, CDR1 is SGHNT and CDR2 YYREEE (reference sequence). The V gene lost 4 bases and the J gene lost 10 bases, with 20 bases spanning the gap. The CDR3 runs 15 residues. The CDR3 protein is CASSTPGGGGEELFF. CDR3 DNA sequence: TGTGCCAGCAGCACTCCCGGAGGAGGGGGCGAGGAGCTGTTTTTT.

This chain joins TRBV6-5 and TRBJ1-2; a weak D match, TRBD1 (5 bases). Germline-derived CDR1 and CDR2 are MNHEY and SVGAGI. V was trimmed by 2 bases and J by 8 bases, leaving 15 bases between them. CDR3 length: 14 residues. The CDR3 loop reads CASSYTTDSSGYTF. The CDR3 DNA reads TGTGCCAGCAGTTACACAACCGACAGCTCCGGCTACACCTTC.

This clone has only a few counts. The rearrangement joins TRBV28 to TRBJ2-1, with 8 positions matching TRBD1. The germline V gene encodes CDR1 MDHEN and CDR2 SYDVKM. The CDR3 totals 12 residues. V lost 3 bases and J lost 11; bases outside the gene matches: 3. The CDR3 coding sequence is TGTGCCAGCAGTTTGGACAGGGTGCAGCAGTTCTTC. It codes for CASSLDRVQQFF.

This clone was counted between two and nine times. The gene calls are TRBV5-8 and TRBJ1-5, with 7 nucleotides matching TRBD1. Germline CDR1 SGHTS, CDR2 YDEGEE. The CDR3 spans 16 residues. The V segment lost 3 bases and the J segment 4 bases; nucleotides outside the gene matches: 10. CDR3 sequence reads: CASSWPLTGENQPQHF. The CDR3 region has the DNA TGTGCCAGCAGCTGGCCCCTCACAGGGGAGAATCAGCCCCAGCATTTT.

The rearrangement uses TRBV4-1 and TRBJ2-3; 11 bases line up with TRBD2. The V gene's germline CDR1 is MGHRA and CDR2 YSYEKL. Germline trimming cut 0 bases from V and 0 bases from J; bases unmatched to any gene: 8. This CDR3 is 19 amino acids long. DNA for the CDR3: TGCGCCAGCAGCCAAGAGCTAGCGGGGGGATTTGCTAGCACAGATACGCAGTATTTT. This sequence encodes CASSQELAGGFASTDTQYF.

CDR3 DNA sequence: TGCGCCAGCTCCGAGGGCTACGAGCAGTACTTC. It translates to CASSEGYEQYF. V is TRBV5-1 and J is TRBJ2-7; TRBD2 might be the D (5 bases). The CDR3 is made up of 11 amino acids. V was pared by 7 bases and J by 3 bases, with 8 bases between. The germline V gene has CDR1 SGHRS and CDR2 YFSETQ.

Points on this clone: The germline gene is not matched at one end of the junction; a read error may be the cause. J is TRBJ1-5 and V is TRBV10-3; tentative D call: TRBD1 (5 bases). CDR1 and CDR2 from the germline V gene are ENHRY and SYGVKD. This CDR3 comprises 12 residues. The CDR3 coding sequence is TGTGCCAGCAGTGAAGGAGGGGTGACCCAGCATTTT. This translates into CASSEGGVTQHF.

Only a few counts were recorded for this clone. CDR3 amino acids: CASSLDGPNEQFF. The CDR3 DNA sequence: TGTGCCAGCAGCTTAGATGGTCCCAATGAGCAGTTCTTC. This chain joins TRBV7-9 and TRBJ2-1; D is undetermined. The CDR3 spans 13 residues. V gave up 1 base and J gave up 6 bases, with 7 bases separating them. Germline assignment: CDR1 SEHNR and CDR2 FQNEAQ (reference sequence).

This chain's CDR3 is CASSSPRGTTTETQYF. CDR3 DNA: TGTGCCAGCAGCTCCCCCCGTGGGACCACGACGGAGACCCAGTACTTC. The chain uses TRBV7-9 and TRBJ2-5; the D call may be TRBD1 or TRBD2 (5 bases each). CDR1 is SEHNR and CDR2 is FQNEAQ in the germline V gene (reference sequence). CDR3 length: 16 amino acids. V dropped 4 bases and J dropped 5 bases, with 20 bases sitting between them.

CDR3 residues: CASRGSDSEAFF. The CDR3 DNA reads TGTGCCAGCCGGGGGTCCGACAGTGAAGCTTTCTTT. The chain combines TRBV28 with TRBJ1-1; weak D call: TRBD1 (5 bases). The ends were cut back, 8 bases at V and 7 bases at J, with 14 bases in the middle. CDR1 and CDR2 (germline): MDHEN, SYDVKM. The CDR3 consists of 12 residues.